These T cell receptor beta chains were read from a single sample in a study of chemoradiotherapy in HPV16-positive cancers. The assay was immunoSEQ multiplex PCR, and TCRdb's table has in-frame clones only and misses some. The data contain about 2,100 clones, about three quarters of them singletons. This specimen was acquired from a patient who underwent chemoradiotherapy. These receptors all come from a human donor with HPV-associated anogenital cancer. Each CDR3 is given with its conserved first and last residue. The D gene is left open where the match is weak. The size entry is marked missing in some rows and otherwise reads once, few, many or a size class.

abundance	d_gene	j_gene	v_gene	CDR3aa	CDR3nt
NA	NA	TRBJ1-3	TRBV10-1	CASSTIRERGNTIYF	TGCGCCAGCAGCACAATCAGGGAGAGGGGAAACACCATATATTTT
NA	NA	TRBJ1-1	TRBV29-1	CSVENFRVPEAFF	TGCAGCGTTGAAAATTTTCGGGTCCCTGAAGCTTTCTTT
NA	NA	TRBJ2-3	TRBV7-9	CASSLALGGWRNTDTQYF	TGTGCCAGCAGCTTAGCACTTGGAGGTTGGAGGAACACAGATACGCAGTATTTT
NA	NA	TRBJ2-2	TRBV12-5	CASGLRDTGELFF	TGTGCTAGTGGTTTGAGGGACACCGGGGAGCTGTTTTTT
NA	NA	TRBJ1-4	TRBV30	CAWSRDTLGKLFF	TGTGCCTGGAGCCGAGATACGTTGGGAAAACTGTTTTTT
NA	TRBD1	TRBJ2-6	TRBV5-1	CASSQGQGRAGANVLTF	TGCGCCAGCAGCCAGGGACAGGGGAGGGCTGGGGCCAACGTCCTGACTTTC
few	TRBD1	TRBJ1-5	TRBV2	CASTRDRGQPQHF	TGTGCCAGCACAAGGGACAGGGGACAGCCCCAGCATTTT
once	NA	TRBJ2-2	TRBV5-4	CASSWGAGNTGELFF	TGTGCCAGCAGTTGGGGGGCAGGGAACACCGGGGAGCTGTTTTTT
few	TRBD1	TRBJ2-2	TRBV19	CASSWGTGGTGELFF	TGTGCCAGTAGTTGGGGTACAGGGGGCACCGGGGAGCTGTTTTTT
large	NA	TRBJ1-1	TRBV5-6	CASSPRGITEAFF	TGTGCCAGCAGCCCACGGGGTATAACTGAAGCTTTCTTT
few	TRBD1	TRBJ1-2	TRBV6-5	CASSPGQANYGYTF	TGTGCCAGCAGTCCTGGACAGGCTAACTATGGCTACACCTTC
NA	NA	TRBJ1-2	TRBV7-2	CASSRQGSYGYTF	TGTGCCAGCAGCAGGCAGGGGTCCTATGGCTACACCTTC
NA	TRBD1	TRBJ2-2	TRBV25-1	CASSGDRDTGELFF	TGTGCCAGCAGTGGGGACAGGGACACCGGGGAGCTGTTTTTT
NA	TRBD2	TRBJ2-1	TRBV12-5	CASGPGGPIRFF	TGTGCTAGTGGACCGGGGGGACCCATTAGGTTCTTC
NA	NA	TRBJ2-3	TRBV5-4	CASSLHVGGALGTDTQYF	TGTGCCAGCAGCTTGCATGTCGGCGGGGCCTTGGGCACAGATACGCAGTATTTT
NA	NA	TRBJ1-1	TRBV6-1	CASRFKGAEAFF	TGTGCCAGCAGATTCAAGGGTGCTGAAGCTTTCTTT
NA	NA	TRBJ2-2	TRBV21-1	CASSKGRPVNTGELFF	TGTGCCAGCAGCAAGGGGAGACCAGTGAACACCGGGGAGCTGTTTTTT